One T cell receptor (beta chain) is described in this entry. These data originate in a study of blood T cell repertoires in COVID-19. Looking at the study overall: PBMCs, B-cell-depleted T cells, or T cells provided the cDNA or gDNA that made up the material.

Trimming removed 4 bases at V and 1 base at J, with 16 bases between. This CDR3 is 16 amino acids long. Germline V lookup: CDR1 LGHNA, CDR2 YNFKEQ. Sequenced by immunoSEQ multiplex PCR; TCRdb stores in-frame clones only, minus some. The table shows approximately 500,000 clones, with around nine tenths occurring only once. This chain connects TRBV4-2 to TRBJ1-1; D perhaps matches TRBD1 (5 bases). Specimen: peripheral blood. This clonotype was sampled from a woman aged 45-60 years with COVID-19, enrolled during active disease. As DNA, the CDR3 is TGTGCCAGCAGCCCGGCGAAGGGCAGGGCGAACACTGAAGCTTTCTTT. Translating it yields CASSPAKGRANTEAFF.